This T cell receptor beta chain originates from a study of blood T cell repertoires in COVID-19. Study-level background: The analysed material was cDNA or gDNA that came from T cells, B-cell-depleted T cells, or PBMCs.

The CDR3 length is 15 residues. V lost 6 bases, J lost 4 bases, and 9 bases stayed unmatched. CDR1 and CDR2 from the germline V gene are MNHEY and SVGAGI. Original analysis: Reference gene primer amplification gave nucleated cell count estimates. TCRdb's copy holds only in-frame clones and misses some; the assay was immunoSEQ multiplex PCR. The V and J calls and the clone size are those of that table, but D and trimming were determined from the DNA. The data contain about 80,000 clones, 65% to 85% of them seen just once; the ten biggest clones take up roughly 15%. This clone appeared once. The sequenced sample was peripheral blood. The sequence came from a man in his 70s with active or convalescent COVID-19. This chain joins TRBV6-5 and TRBJ1-1, with 9 bases lining up with TRBD1. In nucleotides, the CDR3 is TGTGCCAGCAGCGACCCGGGACAGGGAGGCACTGAAGCTTTCTTT. This encodes CASSDPGQGGTEAFF.